What follows describes a single T cell receptor (beta chain). Its matching antigen is unknown. This CDR3 region has 15 residues. Germline V gene data show CDR1 as SGHAT and CDR2 as FQNNGV. The germline V and J ends were trimmed by 0 bases and 7 bases, with 13 bases remaining between them. The entry originates in a study of regulatory dendritic cells for organ transplantation. CFSE-labeled sorted T cells met regulatory or mature dendritic cells for 4 to 6 days. The data were produced by immunoSEQ multiplex PCR, yet TCRdb's version contains in-frame clones alone and is incomplete. The data show some 9,300 clones, 55% to 75% seen once.

Sequenced sample: naive CD4+ T cells from blood cultured with dendritic cells. The subset here: CD45RA+ naive T cells. The chain links TRBV11-2 to TRBJ1-5, with a tentative D call TRBD1 (6 bases). This receptor was obtained from a human donor in good health. The CDR3 nucleotides are TGTGCCAGCAGCTTAGATGGGGGCGCGTGGCAGCCCCAGCATTTT. Encoded protein: CASSLDGGAWQPQHF.